The 30 T cell receptor beta chains below all came from one sample that was sequenced in a study of HIV-infected patients and healthy controls. Each CDR3 protein gets one entry after TCRdb re-called the 5' RACE reads with MiXCR. Of around 67,000 distinct CDR3 sequences listed, about a sixth are singletons. The sequencing sample was made of CD4+ T cells from blood. The receptors come from a human donor in good health.

The rearrangement joins TRBV18 to TRBJ1-4, with a possible D match to TRBD1 (6 bases). There are 13 residues in the CDR3. Trimming left V 8 bases short and J 4 bases short, with 11 bases between. From germline, CDR1 is KGHSH and CDR2 LQKENI. Here the CDR3 reads CASQTGINEKLFF. CDR3 DNA: TGTGCCAGCCAAACAGGGATTAATGAAAAACTGTTTTTT.

The V gene is TRBV7-9, the J gene TRBJ1-1; maybe TRBD1 (5 bases). The CDR3 spans 15 residues. Germline V gives CDR1 SEHNR, CDR2 FQNEAQ (reference sequence). V dropped 2 bases and J dropped 7 bases, with 17 bases sitting between them. The CDR3 DNA follows: TGTGCCAGCAGCTTACCCGCAGGGTCAGATGGTGAAGCTTTCTTT. Translated, it gives CASSLPAGSDGEAFF.

In its sample, this clonotype was seen a few times. This rearrangement joins TRBV7-9 to TRBJ2-1; 13 nucleotides align to TRBD2. V lost 5 bases to trimming and J lost 5 bases; unmatched junction nucleotides: 6. CDR3 length: 16 residues. CDR1 is SEHNR and CDR2 is FQNEAQ in the germline V gene (reference sequence). CDR3 nucleotides: TGTGCCAGCAGCCATCGACTAGCGGGAGGCCACAATGAGCAGTTCTTC. Protein product: CASSHRLAGGHNEQFF.

The chain combines TRBV5-1 with TRBJ2-6; 11 nucleotides match TRBD2. This CDR3 contains 19 residues. Per germline, CDR1 SGHRS and CDR2 YFSETQ. The V gene end was trimmed by 4 bases and the J gene end by 4 bases; junction bases not matched to a gene: 13. The CDR3: CASSLRLAGFSSGANVLTF. CDR3 nucleotides: TGCGCCAGCAGCCTTCGACTAGCGGGGTTTTCGTCGGGGGCCAACGTCCTGACTTTC.

The gene calls are TRBV3-1 and TRBJ1-5, with D perhaps matching TRBD1 (6 bases). Germline values: CDR1 LGHDT, CDR2 YNNKEL (reference sequence). The CDR3 has 14 amino acids. Deletions cut 4 bases from V and 4 bases from J, with 11 bases between. CDR3 amino acids: CASSPGTINQPQHF. CDR3 DNA sequence: TGTGCCAGCAGCCCGGGGACAATAAATCAGCCCCAGCATTTT.

In this sample, this clonotype turned up a few times. The chain is built from TRBV7-8 and TRBJ2-1; 9 bases are shared with TRBD2. The CDR3 is made up of 16 amino acids. V trimming: 0 bases; J trimming: 4 bases; junction bases outside the gene matches: 4. Looked up from germline, CDR1 is SGHVS and CDR2 is FQNEAQ. CDR3 amino acids: CASSLARLAGYNEQFF. As DNA, the CDR3 is TGTGCCAGCAGCTTAGCGCGTCTAGCGGGGTACAATGAGCAGTTCTTC.

CDR3 sequence (DNA): TGTGCCATCAGTGAGTTGGGGGGGACTGAAGCTTTCTTT. Amino acids: CAISELGGTEAFF. The chain uses TRBV10-3 and TRBJ1-1; D possibly corresponds to TRBD1 (5 bases). This CDR3 comprises 13 residues. Deletions cut 1 base from V and 5 bases from J, with 8 bases between. CDR1 ENHRY and CDR2 SYGVKD come from the germline V gene.

The chain has TRBV6-6 and TRBJ2-1, with D tentatively TRBD2 (5 bases). Germline CDR1 MNHNY, CDR2 SVGAGI (reference sequence). This CDR3 region has 12 residues. Trimming shortened V by 2 bases and J by 10 bases, and 9 bases separated the two germline ends. The CDR3 region is CASSYRTREQFF. The CDR3 DNA reads TGTGCCAGCAGTTACAGGACTCGGGAGCAGTTCTTC.

The CDR3 loop reads CASSPSPHALAKNIQYF. CDR3 in DNA: TGTGCCAGCTCACCATCCCCCCACGCCTTGGCCAAAAACATTCAGTACTTC. The chain combines TRBV18 with TRBJ2-4; D unclear. V gave up 2 bases and J gave up 1 base, with 15 bases separating them. Germline CDR1 and CDR2: KGHSH and LQKENI. This CDR3 region has 17 residues.

CDR3 bases: TGCGCCAGCAGCTTGGCCAGGCAGGGCACTGAAGCTTTCTTT. It translates to CASSLARQGTEAFF. The rearrangement uses TRBV5-1 and TRBJ1-1; a weak D match, TRBD1 (5 bases). This CDR3 spans 14 amino acids. The germline V gene has CDR1 SGHRS and CDR2 YFSETQ. The germline V and J ends were trimmed by 0 bases and 4 bases, with 10 bases remaining between them.

This clonotype was observed many times. V gene TRBV14 combines with J gene TRBJ2-3; D is perhaps TRBD1 (6 bases). Per germline, CDR1 SGHDN and CDR2 FVKESK. The CDR3 sequence is 14 residues long. Trimming took 1 base from V and 4 from J, leaving 9 bases between them. The chain's CDR3 is CASSQGQAPDTQYF. The CDR3 nucleotides are TGTGCCAGCAGCCAAGGACAGGCCCCAGATACGCAGTATTTT. Filled out from reference TRBV14 and TRBJ2-3, the complete variable domain reads EAGVTQFPSHSVIEKGQTVTLRCDPISGHDNLYWYRRVMGKEIKFLLHFVKESKQDESGMPNNRFLAERTGGTYSTLKVQPAELEDSGVYFCASSQGQAPDTQYFGPGTRLTVL.

The chain couples TRBV19 to TRBJ1-5; D possibly corresponds to TRBD1 (6 bases). CDR1 and CDR2 (germline): LNHDA, SQIVND (reference sequence). The CDR3 spans 13 residues. The V gene lost 6 bases and the J gene lost 3 bases, with 9 bases spanning the gap. The CDR3 loop is CASSQGYNQPQHF. The CDR3 nucleotides read TGTGCCAGTAGCCAGGGGTACAATCAGCCCCAGCATTTT.

V gene TRBV29-1 combines with J gene TRBJ1-1, with D hard to call. Trimming left V 3 bases short and J 1 base short, with 6 bases between. The germline V gene has CDR1 SQVTM and CDR2 ANQGSEA. This CDR3 comprises 12 residues. The CDR3 DNA follows: TGCAGCGTTGAGAGTAGGAACACTGAAGCTTTCTTT. Translating gives CSVESRNTEAFF.

This clonotype was picked up a small number of times. This chain's CDR3 is CSARDLTVALGSQYF. The CDR3 DNA reads TGCAGTGCTAGAGATCTTACGGTGGCCCTGGGGTCCCAGTACTTC. The rearrangement joins TRBV20-1 to TRBJ2-5; D gene unclear. V dropped 0 bases and J dropped 9 bases, with 20 bases sitting between them. This CDR3 has 15 amino acids. Germline CDR1 and CDR2: DFQATT and SNEGSKA (reference sequence).

This clonotype was counted ten times or more. This chain links TRBV6-5 with TRBJ2-1; the match to TRBD2 covers 11 bases. The CDR3 sequence is 19 residues long. Unmatched junction bases numbered 12, after V lost 5 bases and J lost 0 bases. The germline V gene has CDR1 MNHEY and CDR2 SVGAGI. CDR3 DNA: TGTGCCAGCAGTAAGTGGGGGACTAGCGGTTTGAGCTCCTACAATGAGCAGTTCTTC. It is translated as CASSKWGTSGLSSYNEQFF.

This clonotype qualifies as medium-sized (0.01 to 0.1%). The V and J genes are TRBV27 and TRBJ1-5; D ambiguous. CDR1 and CDR2 from the germline V gene are MNHEY and SMNVEV (reference sequence). The ends were cut back, 6 bases at V and 9 bases at J, with 15 bases in the middle. The CDR3 is 13 amino acids. The CDR3 protein is CASSLDGTLPQHF. The CDR3, as DNA: TGTGCCAGCAGCCTGGACGGCACTCTGCCCCAGCATTTT.

This clonotype was observed many times. CDR3 sequence: CASSPAGTRNEKLFF. The CDR3 DNA reads TGTGCCAGCAGCCCCGCCGGGACAAGGAATGAAAAACTGTTTTTT. V and J are TRBV7-2 and TRBJ1-4; D possibly corresponds to TRBD1 (6 bases). Germline V lookup: CDR1 SGHTA, CDR2 FQGNSA. The CDR3 has 15 residues. V lost 5 bases to trimming and J lost 5 bases, with 15 bases between them.

This clonotype has a count of ten or more. The genes are TRBV12-3 or TRBV12-4 and TRBJ1-5; 12 nucleotides match TRBD1. CDR3 length equals 16 residues. The ends lost 8 bases at V and 3 bases at J; junction bases unmatched: 8. The CDR3 DNA sequence: TGTGCCAGCTCGGGACAGGGGGCAGGAGTCAATCAGCCCCAGCATTTT. This encodes CASSGQGAGVNQPQHF.

This chain connects TRBV20-1 to TRBJ2-7; no clear D. The CDR3 totals 12 residues. Trimming left V 4 bases short and J 5 bases short, with 12 bases between. Germline values: CDR1 DFQATT, CDR2 SNEGSKA (reference sequence). CDR3 protein: CSATGKMNEQYF. Here the CDR3 DNA reads TGCAGTGCTACTGGAAAAATGAACGAGCAGTACTTC.

This clonotype was counted between two and nine times. The V and J genes are TRBV29-1 and TRBJ2-3, with 7 bases identical to TRBD2. The V segment lost 1 base and the J segment 5 bases; nucleotides outside the gene matches: 6. This CDR3 is 14 amino acids long. Germline-derived CDR1 and CDR2 are SQVTM and ANQGSEA. CDR3 sequence reads: CSVEGGDYRDTQYF. Here the CDR3 DNA reads TGCAGCGTTGAAGGGGGGGACTACAGAGATACGCAGTATTTT.

The chain uses TRBV7-2 and TRBJ2-1, with D perhaps matching TRBD1 or TRBD2 (5 bases each). V lost 3 bases to trimming and J lost 2 bases, with 8 bases between them. CDR1 is SGHTA, CDR2 FQGNSA, per germline. This CDR3 comprises 14 residues. CDR3 protein: CASSFRDPYNEQFF. The CDR3 nucleotides are TGTGCCAGCAGCTTCCGGGACCCCTACAATGAGCAGTTCTTC. Drawing the rest from reference TRBV7-2 and TRBJ2-1, the complete variable domain is GAGVSQSPSNKVTEKGKDVELRCDPISGHTALYWYRQSLGQGLEFLIYFQGNSAPDKSGLPSDRFSAERTGGSVSTLTIQRTQQEDSAVYLCASSFRDPYNEQFFGPGTRLTVL.

This clonotype was seen a few times. The gene calls are TRBV20-1 and TRBJ2-3; D gene unclear. The ends were cut back, 3 bases at V and 0 bases at J, with 7 bases in the middle. Germline lookup yields CDR1 DFQATT and CDR2 SNEGSKA (reference sequence). The CDR3 consists of 13 residues. The CDR3 DNA sequence: TGCAGTGCTAGGGTTTCGAGCACAGATACGCAGTATTTT. This translates into CSARVSSTDTQYF.

This clonotype was counted at least ten times. CDR3 protein: CSARDPGGHGYTF. The CDR3 region has the DNA TGCAGTGCTAGAGACCCAGGGGGCCATGGCTACACCTTC. The chain combines TRBV20-1 with TRBJ1-2, with 8 bases lining up with TRBD1. Trimming removed 0 bases from V and 6 bases from J; junction bases left unmatched: 3. The germline V gene encodes CDR1 DFQATT and CDR2 SNEGSKA (reference sequence). This CDR3 region has 13 residues.

This clonotype appeared many times. V and J are TRBV7-3 and TRBJ2-1; no clear D. V was pared by 5 bases and J by 0 bases, with 11 bases between. The V gene's germline CDR1 is SGHTA and CDR2 FQGTGA. The CDR3 extends over 15 amino acids. CDR3 amino acids: CASSLDRSSYNEQFF. The CDR3 DNA is TGTGCCAGCAGCCTGGACCGGAGCTCCTACAATGAGCAGTTCTTC.

The chain has TRBV2 and TRBJ2-1, with TRBD2 identical over 8 bases. The CDR3 extends over 15 amino acids. Germline V gene sequence: CDR1 SNHLY, CDR2 FYNNEI. The V and J ends lost 5 bases and 5 bases, in that order; junction bases with no gene match: 8. CDR3 in DNA: TGTGCCAGCAGTAACGAGCGGGGGTTGCACAATGAGCAGTTCTTC. This codes for CASSNERGLHNEQFF. Together with reference TRBV2 and TRBJ2-1, the CDR3 gives the full variable domain: EPEVTQTPSHQVTQMGQEVILRCVPISNHLYFYWYRQILGQKVEFLVSFYNNEISEKSEIFDDQFSVERPDGSNFTLKIRSTKLEDSAMYFCASSNERGLHNEQFFGPGTRLTVL.

This clonotype appeared a few times. The rearrangement uses TRBV7-2 and TRBJ2-3, with 9 bases identical to TRBD1. Germline V CDR1 and CDR2: SGHTA, FQGNSA. J gave up 3 bases and V 1 base, and 5 bases lay outside the gene matches. This CDR3 spans 16 amino acids. The CDR3 DNA follows: TGTGCCAGCAGCTTAGATAGGGGACAGGGTACAGATACGCAGTATTTT. Translation gives CASSLDRGQGTDTQYF.

This clonotype turned up a few times. The chain carries TRBV2 and TRBJ2-3; maybe TRBD1 (5 bases). Germline V gives CDR1 SNHLY, CDR2 FYNNEI. V lost 7 bases and J lost 5, with 13 bases in between. The CDR3 sequence is 13 residues long. The CDR3, as DNA: TGTGCCAGCAATCGCAGGGATAAAGATACGCAGTATTTT. This gives the protein CASNRRDKDTQYF. Full variable domain (rest looked up from reference TRBV2 and TRBJ2-3): EPEVTQTPSHQVTQMGQEVILRCVPISNHLYFYWYRQILGQKVEFLVSFYNNEISEKSEIFDDQFSVERPDGSNFTLKIRSTKLEDSAMYFCASNRRDKDTQYFGPGTRLTVL.

This clonotype was picked up many times. The rearrangement joins TRBV7-9 to TRBJ2-1; D unresolved. Trimming removed 3 bases at V and 1 base at J, with 10 bases between. Germline CDR1 is SEHNR and CDR2 is FQNEAQ (reference sequence). This CDR3 spans 15 amino acids. In nucleotides, the CDR3 is TGTGCCAGCAGCTTCCGCAGAGAGTCCTACAATGAGCAGTTCTTC. Translated: CASSFRRESYNEQFF.

The J gene is TRBJ2-3, the V gene TRBV24-1; D ambiguous. Germline CDR1 and CDR2: KGHDR and SFDVKD. Deletions cut 7 bases from V and 0 bases from J, with 10 bases between. CDR3 size: 14 residues. The CDR3 coding sequence is TGTGCCACCAGACGCTCCGCCAGCACAGATACGCAGTATTTT. Translated: CATRRSASTDTQYF.

This clonotype has more than one count but fewer than ten. The chain joins TRBV24-1 to TRBJ2-2; the D is unclear. Trimming removed 3 bases from V and 1 base from J, with 8 bases in between. The germline V gene encodes CDR1 KGHDR and CDR2 SFDVKD. The CDR3 is 15 residues long. CDR3 nucleotides: TGTGCCACCAGTGATCGGGTCGGGAACACCGGGGAGCTGTTTTTT. Its translation: CATSDRVGNTGELFF.